This entry features one TCR beta chain sequence. What it binds is not known. This specimen comes from a study of cytomegalovirus exposure and HLA in healthy donors. Study-level points and caveats: Specificity of three CMV-associated chains for CMV antigens was verified in vitro. Researchers counted 164 TCR beta chains as cytomegalovirus-associated. According to a later analysis, most TCR beta chains associated with CMV appeared HLA-restricted. Researchers reported in a later analysis that a missense DCLRE1C variant was tied to TCR beta V- and J-gene trimming.

Germline V gene lookup returns CDR1 MNHNY and CDR2 SVGAGI (reference sequence). This CDR3 region has 15 residues. PCR amplification relied on 60 Vbeta primers (plus 13 Jbeta primers). Method: immunoSEQ multiplex PCR; TCRdb's copy keeps in-frame clones and lacks some. The sample holds 150,000 to 200,000 clones, around four fifths seen once. Sequencing input: PBMCs. This receptor was identified in a woman in her 50s in good health and CMV-seropositive. The chain couples TRBV6-6 to TRBJ2-5; D unresolved. The last part of the DNA fits TRBJ2-7 better; the J call may be wrong. The CDR3 DNA is TGTGCCAGCAGGCAAAATGAAGGAGTGTACTACGAGCAGTACTTC. As protein: CASRQNEGVYYEQYF.